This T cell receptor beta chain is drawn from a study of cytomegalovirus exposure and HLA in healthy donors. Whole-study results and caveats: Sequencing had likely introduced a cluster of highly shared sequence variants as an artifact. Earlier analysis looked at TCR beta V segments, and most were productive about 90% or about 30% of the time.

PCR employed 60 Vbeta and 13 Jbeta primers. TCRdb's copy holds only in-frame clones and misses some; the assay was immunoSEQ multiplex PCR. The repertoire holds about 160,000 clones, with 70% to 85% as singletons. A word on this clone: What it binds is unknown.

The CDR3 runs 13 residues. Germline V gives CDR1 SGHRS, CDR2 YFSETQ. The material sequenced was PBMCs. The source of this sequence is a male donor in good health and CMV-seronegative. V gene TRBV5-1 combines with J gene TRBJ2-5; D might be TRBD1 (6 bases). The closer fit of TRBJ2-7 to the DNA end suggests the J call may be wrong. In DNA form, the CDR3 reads TGCGCCAGCAGCCAGCAGACAGGACTCGAGCAGTACTTC. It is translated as CASSQQTGLEQYF.